This T cell receptor beta chain was documented in a study of blood T cell repertoires in COVID-19. In the study's own analysis: By means of reference gene primer amplification, nucleated cell counts were estimated. Sequencing used immunoSEQ multiplex PCR; TCRdb keeps in-frame clones, though not all of them. D and trimming come from the DNA, and the V and J calls and clone size come from that table. The data show about 140,000 clones, around 73% seen once. After removal of 4 bases from V and 2 bases from J, the junction contained 5 bases not matched to a gene. The CDR3 runs to 15 residues. Germline lookup yields CDR1 SEHNR and CDR2 FQNEAQ (reference sequence).

The chain recombines TRBV7-9 with TRBJ2-1; TRBD1 agrees at 7 bases. This sequence originates from a woman in her forties or fifties with active or convalescent COVID-19. Sequenced input: peripheral blood. The CDR3 reads CASSSSTGTYNEQFF. The CDR3 DNA reads TGTGCCAGCAGCTCCTCGACAGGGACCTACAATGAGCAGTTCTTC.